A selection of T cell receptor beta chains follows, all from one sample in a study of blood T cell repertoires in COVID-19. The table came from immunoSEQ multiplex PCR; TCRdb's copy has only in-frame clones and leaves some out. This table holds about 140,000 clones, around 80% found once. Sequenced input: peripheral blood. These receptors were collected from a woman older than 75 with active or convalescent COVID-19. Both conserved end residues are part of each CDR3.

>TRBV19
CASSTVPGQGSNYGYTF
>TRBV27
CASSSGQAGKQYF
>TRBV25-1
CASSQVTEAFF
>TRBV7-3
CASSQTGDRINEQFF
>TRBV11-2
CASSRQFSGNTIYF
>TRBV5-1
CASSIGSGNNEQFF
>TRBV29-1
CSADLAGSHTGELFF
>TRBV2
CASSVDREGYGYTF
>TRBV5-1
CASSLAGEAWAEQYF
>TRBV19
CASSIPSGAFGLAEKLFF
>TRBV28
CASSPSGGPSYNEQFF
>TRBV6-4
CASSADGNSPLHF
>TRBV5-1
CASSLDTSMRSPLHF
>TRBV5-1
CASSLALLGQLGNEQFF
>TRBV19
CASKNSGLYGYTF
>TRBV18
CASSPTGKSYNEQFF
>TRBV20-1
CSASARRQVNTEAFF
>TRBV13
CASSLRGGRSSGNTIYF
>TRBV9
CASSETGEPQETQYF
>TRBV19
CASSALKNTEAFF
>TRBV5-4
CASSREQLPGNIQYF
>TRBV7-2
CASSIGGTYGNTIYF
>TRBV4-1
CASSQVGLAPETQYF
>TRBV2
CASRGGQGRQPQHF
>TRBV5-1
CASSLAGGGNTEAFF
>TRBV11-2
CASSLDTAGELFF
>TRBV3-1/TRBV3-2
CASSHTQGSQPQHF
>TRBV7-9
CASSLTSGEGSYGYTF
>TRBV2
CASSGTELSYEQYF
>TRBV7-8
CASSRSGLSETQYF
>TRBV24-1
CATSETGTGPSHEQFF
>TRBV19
CASSPRGTGVQPQHF
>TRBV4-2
CASSQVWGDASYEQYF
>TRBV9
CASSVVGSPNTGELFF
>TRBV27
CASSYDITKWGANVLTF
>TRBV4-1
CASSPHRGTLYEQYF
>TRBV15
CATSRDKGTFSGNTIYF
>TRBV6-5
CASKGQGGNQPQHF
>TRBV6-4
CASSDRQSGYTF
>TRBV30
CAWSPGLATDTQYF
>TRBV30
CAWSARTFATNEKLFF
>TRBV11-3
CASSLDKAVPQHF
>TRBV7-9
CASSSAGVSGYTF
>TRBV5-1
CASSLGSGTSYEQYF
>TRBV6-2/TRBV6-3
CASSSTSGGVMETQYF
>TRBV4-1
CASSQGTGGIQPQHF
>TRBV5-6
CASSLLYRLAGAYNEQFF
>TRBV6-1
CASSEGQGWNQPQHF
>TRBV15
CATSRDLLWASGGSYEQYF
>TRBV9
CASSATGMSNQPQHF
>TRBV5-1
CASSRQGQGEAFF
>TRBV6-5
CASSDRVNEQYF
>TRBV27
CASSPALLTRGYTF
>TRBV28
CASSYHRGGNTEAFF
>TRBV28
CASRFPGERYTF
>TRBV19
CASTRNRGFNYGYTF
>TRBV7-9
CASSRRGGSGETQYF
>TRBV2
CASSDLGGDRYNEQFF